These 2 T cell receptor beta chains were sequenced from one sample in a study of blood T cell repertoires in COVID-19. The data were produced by immunoSEQ multiplex PCR, yet TCRdb's version contains in-frame clones alone and is incomplete. The sample shows around 140,000 clones, approximately 88% of them seen only once. The sequenced sample consisted of peripheral blood. These receptors all come from a man between 50 and 59 years old with acute or convalescent COVID-19.

This chain joins TRBV3-1 (or the pseudogene TRBV3-2) and TRBJ2-2; the match to TRBD1 covers 8 bases. After removal of 3 bases from V and 4 bases from J, the junction contained 4 bases not matched to a gene. Looked up from germline, CDR1 is LGHDT and CDR2 is YNNKEL (reference sequence). This CDR3 contains 15 residues. CDR3 amino acids: CASSHFDRGTGELFF. CDR3 sequence (DNA): TGTGCCAGCAGCCACTTCGACAGGGGCACCGGGGAGCTGTTTTTT.

The rearrangement links TRBV5-1 to TRBJ1-2, with 7 nucleotides matching TRBD1. The CDR3 contains 14 residues. V gave up 4 bases and J gave up 2 bases; unmatched junction bases: 5. CDR1 SGHRS and CDR2 YFSETQ come from the germline V gene. The CDR3: CASSRDRINYGYTF. Here the CDR3 DNA reads TGCGCCAGCAGCCGGGACAGAATAAACTATGGCTACACCTTC.